Each of the 20 T cell receptor beta chains below was sequenced from the same sample in a study of cytomegalovirus exposure and HLA in healthy donors. Both 60 Vbeta primers and 13 Jbeta primers went into the PCR. The repertoire was sequenced with immunoSEQ multiplex PCR; TCRdb's copy has only in-frame clones and lacks some. The table lists 100,000 to 140,000 clones, approximately 80% of them singletons. Sequenced sample: PBMCs. The receptor source for this set is a male donor in good health and CMV-seronegative.

The chain is built from TRBV11-2 and TRBJ2-2; D is unresolved. The CDR3 spans 11 residues. CDR1 is SGHAT, CDR2 FQNNGV, per germline. Deletions cut 6 bases from V and 6 bases from J, with 5 bases between. CDR3 in DNA: TGTGCCAGCAGTCAGTCCGGGGAGCTGTTTTTT. Residues: CASSQSGELFF.

V usage is TRBV30 and J usage is TRBJ1-5; no firm D call. The CDR3 covers 13 residues. V lost 2 bases, J lost 2 bases, and 7 bases lay in between. Germline V gene lookup returns CDR1 GTSNPN and CDR2 SVGIG (reference sequence). This CDR3 is CAWSSGGNQPQHF. CDR3 bases: TGTGCCTGGAGTAGCGGGGGCAATCAGCCCCAGCATTTT. The entire variable domain, with the rest obtained from reference TRBV30 and TRBJ1-5, is as follows: SQTIHQWPATLVQPVGSPLSLECTVEGTSNPNLYWYRQAAGRGLQLLFYSVGIGQISSEVPQNLSASRPQDRQFILSSKKLLLSDSGFYLCAWSSGGNQPQHFGDGTRLSIL.

J is TRBJ2-1 and V is TRBV10-3; 7 nucleotides line up with TRBD1. The ends lost 0 bases at V and 0 bases at J; junction bases unmatched: 2. The germline V gene encodes CDR1 ENHRY and CDR2 SYGVKD. This CDR3 has 16 residues. CDR3 loop: CAISESGGASYNEQFF. CDR3 DNA sequence: TGTGCCATCAGTGAGTCAGGGGGCGCCTCCTACAATGAGCAGTTCTTC.

The sample holds a few counts of this clone. This chain joins TRBV7-2 and TRBJ2-3, with 9 bases matching TRBD1. From germline, CDR1 is SGHTA and CDR2 FQGNSA. V was pared by 1 base and J by 2 bases, with 10 bases of the junction left unmatched. This CDR3 is built from 18 residues. CDR3 bases: TGTGCCAGCAGCTTAGTGTCTTTTGGGACAGGGCTCACAGATACGCAGTATTTT. Encoded protein: CASSLVSFGTGLTDTQYF.

V is TRBV6-4 and J is TRBJ2-5; 12 bases map to TRBD1. The V and J ends lost 7 bases and 5 bases, in that order; junction bases with no gene match: 20. The length of the CDR3 is 19 residues. CDR1 and CDR2 (germline): MRHNA, SNTAGT. The CDR3 loop reads CASISRDRGLQRHGETQYF. The CDR3 coding sequence is TGTGCCAGCATTTCCCGGGACAGGGGGCTTCAACGGCACGGGGAGACCCAGTACTTC.

The chain recombines TRBV2 with TRBJ2-1; D is possibly TRBD1 (5 bases). Germline loops: CDR1 SNHLY, CDR2 FYNNEI. This CDR3 is 14 amino acids long. Between the trimmed V and J ends, which lost 1 base and 13 bases, there was a span of 17 bases. CDR3 sequence (DNA): TGTGCCAGCAGTGAAGGAGATGACAGAATCCGTCAGTTCTTC. Its protein product is CASSEGDDRIRQFF.

The chain is built from TRBV28 and TRBJ1-5; D is uncertain. Germline-derived CDR1 and CDR2 are MDHEN and SYDVKM. Trimming pared 7 bases from V and 5 bases from J, leaving 9 bases between. The CDR3 spans 12 residues. The CDR3 loop reads CASMGRHQPQHF. For the CDR3, the DNA is TGTGCCAGCATGGGGAGACATCAGCCCCAGCATTTT.

J is TRBJ2-7 and V is TRBV29-1, with a weak D call TRBD2 (5 bases). CDR3 size: 12 residues. Trimming cost V 4 bases and J 5 bases, with 12 bases left between them. Germline lookup yields CDR1 SQVTM and CDR2 ANQGSEA. The CDR3 coding sequence is TGCAGCGTTGCGGGGATGGCCCACGAGCAGTACTTC. Translating it yields CSVAGMAHEQYF.

V and J are TRBV5-8 and TRBJ1-1, with no clear D. The CDR3 is 16 amino acids. In germline, CDR1 is SGHTS, CDR2 YDEGEE. Trimming took 2 bases from V and 0 from J, leaving 14 bases between them. The CDR3 is CASSLRELFLNTEAFF. DNA for the CDR3: TGTGCCAGCAGCTTACGCGAACTTTTCTTGAACACTGAAGCTTTCTTT.

The chain links TRBV4-2 to TRBJ2-3; 12 positions match TRBD2. The CDR3 sequence is 16 residues long. The V segment lost 5 bases and the J segment 4 bases; nucleotides outside the gene matches: 7. Germline V gene lookup returns CDR1 LGHNA and CDR2 YNFKEQ. CDR3 protein: CASSSLTSGSADTQYF. CDR3 sequence (DNA): TGTGCCAGCAGCTCACTGACTAGCGGGAGCGCAGATACGCAGTATTTT.

The gene calls are TRBV15 and TRBJ1-4; no reliable D call. Germline V CDR1 and CDR2: LNHNV, YYDKDF (reference sequence). This CDR3 has 14 residues. The V gene lost 0 bases and the J gene lost 9 bases, with 11 bases spanning the gap. The CDR3 coding sequence is TGTGCCACCAGCAGAGATCGCGGATCCAAAAAACTGTTTTTT. This sequence encodes CATSRDRGSKKLFF.

The DNA of the CDR3 is TGTGCCAGCAGTCCCGGGACAAGGAAAAACATTCAGTACTTC. Encoded protein: CASSPGTRKNIQYF. This chain links TRBV28 with TRBJ2-4, with D possibly TRBD1 on 6 matching bases. The CDR3 sequence is 14 residues long. Trimming pared 5 bases from V and 4 bases from J, leaving 12 bases between. CDR1 and CDR2 (germline): MDHEN, SYDVKM.

The chain employs TRBV4-1 and TRBJ2-1, with D perhaps matching TRBD2 (6 bases). Deletions cut 0 bases from V and 4 bases from J, with 16 bases between. This CDR3 is built from 17 residues. Germline V gives CDR1 MGHRA, CDR2 YSYEKL. The CDR3: CASSQDLGLREYNEQFF. CDR3 coding DNA: TGCGCCAGCAGCCAAGATCTTGGACTAAGGGAGTACAATGAGCAGTTCTTC.

V is TRBV28 and J is TRBJ2-1; D may be TRBD2 (5 bases). Germline V gene data show CDR1 as MDHEN and CDR2 as SYDVKM. CDR3 length: 15 amino acids. V was shortened by 3 bases and J by 4 bases, with 13 bases between the two germline ends. CDR3 nucleotide sequence: TGTGCCAGCAGTTTGGAGGTAGCGAAGTACAATGAGCAGTTCTTC. Encoded protein: CASSLEVAKYNEQFF. Supplemented by reference TRBV28 and TRBJ2-1, the full variable domain reads DVKVTQSSRYLVKRTGEKVFLECVQDMDHENMFWYRQDPGLGLRLIYFSYDVKMKEKGDIPEGYSVSREKKERFSLILESASTNQTSMYLCASSLEVAKYNEQFFGPGTRLTVL.

This rearrangement joins TRBV7-2 to TRBJ1-1, with TRBD1 matching over 10 bases. This CDR3 has 17 amino acids. The junction had 7 bases not matched to a gene; V was cut back by 2 bases and J by 1 base. Germline lookup yields CDR1 SGHTA and CDR2 FQGNSA. The CDR3 reads CASSLMTGGAKNTEAFF. Written as DNA, the CDR3 is TGTGCCAGCAGCTTAATGACAGGGGGCGCCAAGAACACTGAAGCTTTCTTT.

The V gene is TRBV19, the J gene TRBJ2-3, with TRBD2 matching 12 bases. This CDR3 is built from 15 residues. The germline gives CDR1 LNHDA, CDR2 SQIVND (reference sequence). The ends lost 4 bases at V and 4 bases at J; junction bases unmatched: 3. The CDR3 spells CASSKTSGRADTQYF. In DNA, the CDR3 is TGTGCCAGTAGTAAGACTAGCGGGAGAGCAGATACGCAGTATTTT.

V gene TRBV6-5 combines with J gene TRBJ2-7; TRBD1 matches 11 bases. This CDR3 comprises 15 residues. CDR1 MNHEY and CDR2 SVGAGI come from the germline V gene. V dropped 2 bases and J dropped 5; count of bases not matched to a gene: 5. CDR3: CASSYPGQGVHEQYF. The CDR3 DNA reads TGTGCCAGCAGTTACCCGGGACAGGGGGTCCACGAGCAGTACTTC.

The chain carries TRBV16 and TRBJ2-1, with 11 bases identical to TRBD2. With V trimmed by 5 bases and J by 9 bases, 9 bases remained unmatched. The germline CDR1 and CDR2 sequences are KGHSY and FQNENV. The CDR3 loop spans 15 amino acids. This CDR3 is CASSFTSGSKGEQFF. CDR3 coding DNA: TGTGCCAGCAGCTTTACTAGCGGGAGTAAAGGTGAGCAGTTCTTC.

This chain links TRBV2 with TRBJ2-7, with TRBD2 identical over 10 bases. CDR3 length: 14 residues. The V gene end was trimmed by 3 bases and the J gene end by 3 bases; junction bases not matched to a gene: 2. The germline V gene has CDR1 SNHLY and CDR2 FYNNEI. The CDR3 spells CASSEGLAFYEQYF. The DNA for the CDR3 is TGTGCCAGCAGTGAGGGACTAGCGTTCTACGAGCAGTACTTC.

The chain uses TRBV30 and TRBJ2-7; 7 bases line up with TRBD1. Trimming removed 1 base from V and 3 bases from J; junction bases left unmatched: 3. Germline loops: CDR1 GTSNPN, CDR2 SVGIG (reference sequence). The length of the CDR3 is 13 residues. The CDR3 is CAWSDGTVYEQYF. In DNA, the CDR3 is TGTGCCTGGAGTGATGGGACAGTCTACGAGCAGTACTTC. Variable domain in full (rest from reference TRBV30 and TRBJ2-7): SQTIHQWPATLVQPVGSPLSLECTVEGTSNPNLYWYRQAAGRGLQLLFYSVGIGQISSEVPQNLSASRPQDRQFILSSKKLLLSDSGFYLCAWSDGTVYEQYFGPGTRLTVT.